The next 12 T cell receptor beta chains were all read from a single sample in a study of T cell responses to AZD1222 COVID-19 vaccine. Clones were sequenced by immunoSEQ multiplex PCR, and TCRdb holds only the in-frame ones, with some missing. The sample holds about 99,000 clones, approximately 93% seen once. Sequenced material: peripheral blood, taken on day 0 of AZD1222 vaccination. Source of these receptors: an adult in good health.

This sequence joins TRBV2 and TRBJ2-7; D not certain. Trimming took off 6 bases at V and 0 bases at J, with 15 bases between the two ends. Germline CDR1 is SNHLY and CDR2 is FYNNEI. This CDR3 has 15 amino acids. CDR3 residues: CASRGRDPSSYEQYF. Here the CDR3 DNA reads TGTGCCAGCAGGGGTAGGGATCCGAGCTCCTACGAGCAGTACTTC.

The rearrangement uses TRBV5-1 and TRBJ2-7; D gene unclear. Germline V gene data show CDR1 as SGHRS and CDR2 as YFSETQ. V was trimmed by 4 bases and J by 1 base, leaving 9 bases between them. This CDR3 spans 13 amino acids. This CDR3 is CASSPLNSYEQYF. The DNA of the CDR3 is TGCGCCAGCAGCCCACTAAATTCCTACGAGCAGTACTTC.

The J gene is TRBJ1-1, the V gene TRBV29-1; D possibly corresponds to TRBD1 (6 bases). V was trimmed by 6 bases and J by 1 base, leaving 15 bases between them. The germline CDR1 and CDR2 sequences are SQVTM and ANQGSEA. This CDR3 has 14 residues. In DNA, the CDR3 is TGCAGCGTCATAAGGACAGACTGGAACACTGAAGCTTTCTTT. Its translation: CSVIRTDWNTEAFF.

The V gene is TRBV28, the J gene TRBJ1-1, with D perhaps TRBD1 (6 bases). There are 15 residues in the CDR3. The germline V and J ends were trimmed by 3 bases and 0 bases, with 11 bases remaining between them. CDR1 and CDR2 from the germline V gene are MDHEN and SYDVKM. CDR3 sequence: CASSFGGHLNTEAFF. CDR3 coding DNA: TGTGCCAGCAGTTTTGGGGGACACCTGAACACTGAAGCTTTCTTT.

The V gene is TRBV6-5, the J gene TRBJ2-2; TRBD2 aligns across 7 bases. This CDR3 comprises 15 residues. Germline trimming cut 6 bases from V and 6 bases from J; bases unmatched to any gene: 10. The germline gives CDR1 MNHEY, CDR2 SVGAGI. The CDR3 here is CASRTRGGGPGELFF. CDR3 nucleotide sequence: TGTGCCAGCAGGACACGTGGGGGAGGGCCCGGGGAGCTGTTTTTT.

CDR3 sequence: CASSQEEGRRYGYTF. The CDR3 nucleotides are TGCGCCAGCAGCCAAGAAGAGGGTCGCCGCTATGGCTACACCTTC. The chain couples TRBV4-3 to TRBJ1-2; D not certain. The CDR3 covers 15 residues. V shed 0 bases and J shed 4 bases, with 12 bases lying between them. Germline loops: CDR1 LGHNA, CDR2 YSLEER.

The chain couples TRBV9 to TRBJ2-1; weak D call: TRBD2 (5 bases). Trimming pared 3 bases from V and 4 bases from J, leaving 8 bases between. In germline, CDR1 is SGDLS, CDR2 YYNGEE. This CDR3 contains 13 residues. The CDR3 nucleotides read TGTGCCAGCAGCGCGGACTTGTACAATGAGCAGTTCTTC. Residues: CASSADLYNEQFF.

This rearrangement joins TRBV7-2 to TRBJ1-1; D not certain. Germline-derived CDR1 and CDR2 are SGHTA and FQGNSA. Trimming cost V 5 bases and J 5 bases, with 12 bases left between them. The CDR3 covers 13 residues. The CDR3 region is CASSRLMGTEAFF. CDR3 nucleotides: TGTGCCAGCAGCCGACTTATGGGGACTGAAGCTTTCTTT.

The CDR3 DNA reads as TGCGCCAGCAGCCAAGATATTGTTTCACCCCTCCACTTT. This encodes CASSQDIVSPLHF. This chain connects TRBV4-1 to TRBJ1-6; unclear D gene. CDR1 is MGHRA and CDR2 is YSYEKL in the germline V gene. This CDR3 is built from 13 residues. V was trimmed by 0 bases and J by 9 bases, leaving 6 bases between them.

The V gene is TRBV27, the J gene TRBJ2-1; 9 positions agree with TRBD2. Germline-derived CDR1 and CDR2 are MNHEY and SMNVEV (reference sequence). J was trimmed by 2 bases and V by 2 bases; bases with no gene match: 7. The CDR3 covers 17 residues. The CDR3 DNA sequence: TGTGCCAGCAGTTTAGCGGGAGGGCCCGGGACCTACAATGAGCAGTTCTTC. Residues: CASSLAGGPGTYNEQFF.

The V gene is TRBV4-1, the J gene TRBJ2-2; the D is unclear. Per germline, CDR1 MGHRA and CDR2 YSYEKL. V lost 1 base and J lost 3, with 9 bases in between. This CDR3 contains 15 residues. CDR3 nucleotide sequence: TGCGCCAGCAGCCAAGCGGGTTGGGACACCGGGGAGCTGTTTTTT. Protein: CASSQAGWDTGELFF.

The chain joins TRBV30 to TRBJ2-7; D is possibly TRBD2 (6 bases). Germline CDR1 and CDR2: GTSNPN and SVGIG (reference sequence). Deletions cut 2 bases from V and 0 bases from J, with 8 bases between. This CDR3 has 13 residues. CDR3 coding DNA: TGTGCCTGGAGTAGCGGGTTCTCCTACGAGCAGTACTTC. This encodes CAWSSGFSYEQYF.